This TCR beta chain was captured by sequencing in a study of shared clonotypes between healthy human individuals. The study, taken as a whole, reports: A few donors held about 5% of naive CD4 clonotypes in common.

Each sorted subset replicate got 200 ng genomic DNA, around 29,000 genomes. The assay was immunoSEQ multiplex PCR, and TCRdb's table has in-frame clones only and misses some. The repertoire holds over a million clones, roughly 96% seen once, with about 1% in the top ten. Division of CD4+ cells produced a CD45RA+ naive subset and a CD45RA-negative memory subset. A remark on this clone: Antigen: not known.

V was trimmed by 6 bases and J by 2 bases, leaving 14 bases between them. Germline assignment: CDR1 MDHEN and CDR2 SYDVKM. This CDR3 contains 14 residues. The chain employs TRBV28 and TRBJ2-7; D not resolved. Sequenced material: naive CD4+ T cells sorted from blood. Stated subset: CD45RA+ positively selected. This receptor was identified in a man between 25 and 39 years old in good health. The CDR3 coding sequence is TGTGCCAGCAGGCTGGGCAGCGAGACCTACGAGCAGTACTTC. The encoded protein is CASRLGSETYEQYF.